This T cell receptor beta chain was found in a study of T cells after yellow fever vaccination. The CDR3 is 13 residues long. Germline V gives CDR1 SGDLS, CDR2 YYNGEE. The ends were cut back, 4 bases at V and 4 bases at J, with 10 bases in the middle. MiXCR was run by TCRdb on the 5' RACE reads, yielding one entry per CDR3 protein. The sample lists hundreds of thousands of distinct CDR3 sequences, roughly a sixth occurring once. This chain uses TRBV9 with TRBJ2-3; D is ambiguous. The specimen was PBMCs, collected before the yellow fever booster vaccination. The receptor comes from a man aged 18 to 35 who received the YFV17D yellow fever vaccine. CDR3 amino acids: CASSLIGADTQYF. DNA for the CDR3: TGTGCCAGCAGCCTCATCGGTGCAGATACGCAGTATTTT.